These 22 T cell receptor beta chains originate from one sample sequenced in a study of a mutant IDH1 vaccine in newly diagnosed glioma. Assay used: immunoSEQ multiplex PCR; TCRdb lists only in-frame clones, some missing. Of tens of thousands of clones listed, approximately 90% are singletons. As to time point: baseline, week 1 (first vaccination visit). Sample treatment: pre-vaccination baseline after standard-of-care therapy. The source was PBMCs, collected from a glioma patient treated with radiotherapy, temozolomide or both. Receptors were obtained from a middle-aged man with glioma.

CDR3 DNA: TGTGCCAGCAGAAAACAGGCTTCTGAGCAGTTCTTC. This translates into CASRKQASEQFF. The gene calls are TRBV7-9 and TRBJ2-1, with a possible D match to TRBD1 (5 bases). The CDR3 is made up of 12 amino acids. Trimming stripped 6 bases from V and 9 bases from J, with 12 bases between. Germline values: CDR1 SEHNR, CDR2 FQNEAQ (reference sequence). The full variable domain, in which reference TRBV7-9 and TRBJ2-1 provide the parts outside the CDR3, is DTGVSQNPRHKITKRGQNVTFRCDPISEHNRLYWYRQTLGQGPEFLTYFQNEAQLEKSRLLSDRFSAERPKGSFSTLEIQRTEQGDSAMYLCASRKQASEQFFGPGTRLTVL.

This clone appeared a single time. V is TRBV19 and J is TRBJ2-7; 8 bases fit TRBD1. Germline lookup yields CDR1 LNHDA and CDR2 SQIVND (reference sequence). Trimming cost V 5 bases and J 5 bases; bases outside gene matches: 5. This CDR3 has 13 amino acids. CDR3 nucleotide sequence: TGTGCCAGTAGTCGGGGACAGGCTGACGAGCAGTACTTC. Amino acid sequence: CASSRGQADEQYF.

V gene TRBV6-5 combines with J gene TRBJ2-7, with TRBD1 identical over 8 bases. The CDR3 has 16 residues. J was trimmed by 3 bases and V by 0 bases; bases with no gene match: 7. Per the germline V gene, CDR1 is MNHEY and CDR2 is SVGAGI. Here the CDR3 DNA reads TGTGCCAGCAGTTACTCGTCGGGACAGGTGAGCTACGAGCAGTACTTC. It codes for CASSYSSGQVSYEQYF.

This rearrangement joins TRBV7-9 to TRBJ2-7, with D perhaps TRBD1 or TRBD2 (6 bases each). This CDR3 is built from 16 residues. Germline values: CDR1 SEHNR, CDR2 FQNEAQ (reference sequence). V was trimmed by 1 base and J by 0 bases, leaving 13 bases between them. The CDR3 region is CASSLVGGPSSYEQYF. The CDR3 bases are TGTGCCAGCAGCTTAGTGGGGGGCCCGAGCTCCTACGAGCAGTACTTC.

The chain uses TRBV7-2 and TRBJ2-7; 8 bases agree with TRBD2. The CDR3 covers 13 residues. From germline, CDR1 is SGHTA and CDR2 FQGNSA. Trimming removed 4 bases from V and 2 bases from J; junction bases left unmatched: 1. CDR3 protein: CASSWGLAYEQYF. CDR3 nucleotides: TGTGCCAGCAGCTGGGGACTAGCCTACGAGCAGTACTTC.

The chain recombines TRBV12-5 with TRBJ1-5; the D gene is possibly TRBD1 (5 bases). Trimming took 0 bases from V and 3 from J, leaving 18 bases between them. CDR1 and CDR2 (germline): LGHNT, FRNRAP. The CDR3 contains 18 residues. The CDR3 DNA reads TGTGCTAGTGGTTTGGTACCGATGGTCGGCAGGGACAATCAGCCCCAGCATTTT. It is translated as CASGLVPMVGRDNQPQHF.

The genes are TRBV11-2 and TRBJ2-1; D is unclear. This CDR3 has 14 residues. The V end lost 4 bases, the J end lost 3 bases, and 10 bases lay between the germline ends. CDR1 is SGHAT and CDR2 is FQNNGV in the germline V gene. CDR3 DNA: TGTGCCAGCAGCTCCGCCTTAGGCTACAATGAGCAGTTCTTC. The encoded protein is CASSSALGYNEQFF.

The chain uses TRBV7-9 and TRBJ2-7; 11 bases agree with TRBD2. The V gene end was trimmed by 2 bases and the J gene end by 3 bases; junction bases not matched to a gene: 9. CDR1 and CDR2 from the germline V gene are SEHNR and FQNEAQ (reference sequence). The CDR3 is 17 residues long. CDR3 sequence reads: CASSLNPGLADLYEQYF. CDR3 sequence (DNA): TGTGCCAGCAGCTTAAACCCGGGACTAGCGGATCTCTACGAGCAGTACTTC.

The chain is built from TRBV28 and TRBJ2-7; the D gene is possibly TRBD1 (6 bases). The germline V gene encodes CDR1 MDHEN and CDR2 SYDVKM. Between the trimmed V and J ends, which lost 5 bases and 1 base, there was a span of 15 bases. The CDR3 is 15 residues long. This chain's CDR3 is CASSPPDRLSYEQYF. The CDR3 DNA reads as TGTGCCAGCAGTCCCCCCGACAGGCTTTCCTACGAGCAGTACTTC. The full variable domain, completed using reference TRBV28 and TRBJ2-7, is DVKVTQSSRYLVKRTGEKVFLECVQDMDHENMFWYRQDPGLGLRLIYFSYDVKMKEKGDIPEGYSVSREKKERFSLILESASTNQTSMYLCASSPPDRLSYEQYFGPGTRLTVT.

In DNA, the CDR3 is TGTGCCATCAATAGGGATACGCAGTATTTT. Its translation: CAINRDTQYF. V gene TRBV2 combines with J gene TRBJ2-3; D not resolved. Trimming shortened V by 10 bases and J by 6 bases, and 8 bases separated the two germline ends. The CDR3 is 10 amino acids. Germline-derived CDR1 and CDR2 are SNHLY and FYNNEI.

The rearrangement links TRBV5-1 to TRBJ2-5; 14 bases are a match to TRBD2. The V and J ends lost 4 bases and 1 base, in that order; junction bases with no gene match: 3. CDR3 length: 16 residues. Germline V gives CDR1 SGHRS, CDR2 YFSETQ. CDR3 amino acids: CASSPGLAGAQETQYF. CDR3 DNA: TGCGCCAGCAGCCCGGGACTAGCGGGAGCCCAAGAGACCCAGTACTTC.

The genes are TRBV7-7 and TRBJ2-5, with TRBD1 matching 7 bases. The CDR3 runs 14 residues. Germline lookup yields CDR1 SSHAT and CDR2 FNYEAQ (reference sequence). The junction had 4 bases not matched to a gene; V was cut back by 5 bases and J by 1 base. CDR3 DNA: TGTGCCAGCAGCCCCCGGGACAGCCAAGAGACCCAGTACTTC. Protein: CASSPRDSQETQYF.

The chain is built from TRBV7-7 and TRBJ1-3; D is uncertain. This CDR3 has 13 amino acids. CDR1 is SSHAT, CDR2 FNYEAQ, per germline (reference sequence). As DNA, the CDR3 is TGTGCTAGCCGCCCGAACTCTGGAAACACCATATATTTT. It codes for CASRPNSGNTIYF.

CDR3 amino acids: CTSSQAPGLQNLGEQYF. The CDR3 DNA sequence: TGCACCAGCAGCCAGGCTCCGGGACTCCAAAACCTAGGCGAGCAGTACTTC. This chain connects TRBV1 to TRBJ2-7; the D call TRBD2 from the table was never checked on the DNA. TRBV1 represents a pseudogene. The CDR3 is 17 residues long.

The CDR3 region is CASSVRGDTQYF. The CDR3, as DNA: TGTGCCAGCAGCGTAAGGGGAGATACGCAGTATTTT. The chain joins TRBV9 to TRBJ2-3, with D perhaps matching TRBD1 (5 bases). CDR1 and CDR2 from the germline V gene are SGDLS and YYNGEE. The ends were cut back, 1 base at V and 5 bases at J, with 5 bases in the middle. The CDR3 has 12 residues.

The chain joins TRBV5-1 to TRBJ1-3; D may be TRBD1 (6 bases). The germline V gene has CDR1 SGHRS and CDR2 YFSETQ. This CDR3 is built from 16 residues. Trimming shortened V by 4 bases and J by 3 bases, and 17 bases separated the two germline ends. In DNA form, the CDR3 reads TGCGCCAGCAGCCTCCTCGGGGGGGCTGTTGGAAACACCATATATTTT. This translates into CASSLLGGAVGNTIYF.

The chain recombines TRBV7-2 with TRBJ1-4, with 8 bases identical to TRBD1. This CDR3 has 15 residues. Germline lookup yields CDR1 SGHTA and CDR2 FQGNSA. Trimming cost V 5 bases and J 4 bases; bases outside gene matches: 6. Here the CDR3 reads CASSPRQGLNEKLFF. The CDR3, as DNA: TGTGCCAGCAGCCCCAGACAGGGGCTTAATGAAAAACTGTTTTTT.

DNA of the CDR3: TGTGCCAGCTCACCGATCCAGGGGATCGGTTCAACTAATGAAAAACTGTTTTTT. Its translation: CASSPIQGIGSTNEKLFF. This chain joins TRBV18 and TRBJ1-4, with D possibly TRBD1 on 6 matching bases. The CDR3 is 18 amino acids. The V and J ends lost 3 bases and 0 bases respectively, with 17 bases between them. Germline V CDR1 and CDR2: KGHSH, LQKENI. The variable domain in full, completed from reference TRBV18 and TRBJ1-4, reads NAGVMQNPRHLVRRRGQEARLRCSPMKGHSHVYWYRQLPEEGLKFMVYLQKENIIDESGMPKERFSAEFPKEGPSILRIQQVVRGDSAAYFCASSPIQGIGSTNEKLFFGSGTQLSVL.

This CDR3 reads CASRAGWYQETQYF. The CDR3 DNA follows: TGTGCCAGCAGAGCTGGCTGGTACCAAGAGACCCAGTACTTC. The chain uses TRBV6-5 and TRBJ2-5; D uncertain. Germline V lookup: CDR1 MNHEY, CDR2 SVGAGI. The length of the CDR3 is 14 residues. V gave up 6 bases and J gave up 0 bases, with 11 bases separating them.

This clone appeared once. This rearrangement joins TRBV10-1 to TRBJ2-5; 7 bases match TRBD2. CDR1 and CDR2 from the germline V gene are WNHNN and SYGVQD (reference sequence). V shed 8 bases and J 5 bases; nucleotides not matched to a gene: 5. This CDR3 region has 12 residues. CDR3 in amino acids: CASPPGGETQYF. The CDR3 bases are TGCGCCAGCCCCCCCGGGGGGGAGACCCAGTACTTC.

This clone occurred once. V and J are TRBV25-1 and TRBJ2-2; no reliable D call. The CDR3 spans 13 residues. Germline V gene data show CDR1 as MGHDK and CDR2 as SYGVNS. Trimming stripped 6 bases from V and 1 base from J, with 6 bases between. This CDR3 is CASRAQNTGELFF. The DNA for the CDR3 is TGTGCCAGCAGGGCACAGAACACCGGGGAGCTGTTTTTT.

Notes on this clone: One end of the junction fails to match germline, which may point to a read error. The chain employs TRBV19 and TRBJ2-5; maybe TRBD2 (6 bases). Germline values: CDR1 LNHDA, CDR2 SQIVND (reference sequence). The CDR3 loop spans 13 amino acids. The CDR3 bases are TGTGCCAGTAGTTCGCGGCCGGGGGAGAACCAGTACTTC. It codes for CASSSRPGENQYF.